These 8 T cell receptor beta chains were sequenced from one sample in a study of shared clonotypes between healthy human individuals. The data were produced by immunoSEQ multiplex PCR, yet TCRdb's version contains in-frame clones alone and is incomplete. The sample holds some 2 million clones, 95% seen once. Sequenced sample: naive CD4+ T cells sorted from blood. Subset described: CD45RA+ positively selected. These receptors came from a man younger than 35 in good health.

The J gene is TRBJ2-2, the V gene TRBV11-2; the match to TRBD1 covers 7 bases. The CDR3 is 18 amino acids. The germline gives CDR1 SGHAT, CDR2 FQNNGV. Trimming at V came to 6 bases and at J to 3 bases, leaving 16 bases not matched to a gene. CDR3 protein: CASREIRQGKGHTGELFF. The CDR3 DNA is TGTGCCAGCAGGGAGATACGACAGGGTAAAGGACACACCGGGGAGCTGTTTTTT. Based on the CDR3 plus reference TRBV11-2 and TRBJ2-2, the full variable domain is EAGVAQSPRYKIIEKRQSVAFWCNPISGHATLYWYQQILGQGPKLLIQFQNNGVVDDSQLPKDRFSAERLKGVDSTLKIQPAKLEDSAVYLCASREIRQGKGHTGELFFGEGSRLTVL.

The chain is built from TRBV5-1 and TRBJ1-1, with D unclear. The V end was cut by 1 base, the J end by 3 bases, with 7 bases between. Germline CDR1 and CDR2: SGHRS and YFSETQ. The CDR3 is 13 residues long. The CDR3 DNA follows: TGCGCCAGCAGCTTGAGGGAGTACACTGAAGCTTTCTTT. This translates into CASSLREYTEAFF.

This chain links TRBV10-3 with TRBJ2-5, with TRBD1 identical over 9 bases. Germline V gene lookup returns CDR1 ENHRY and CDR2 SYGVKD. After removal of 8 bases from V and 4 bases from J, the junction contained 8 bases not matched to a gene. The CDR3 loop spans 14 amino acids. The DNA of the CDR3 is TGTGCCATCTCAGCCGGGACAGGGACAGAGACCCAGTACTTC. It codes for CAISAGTGTETQYF.

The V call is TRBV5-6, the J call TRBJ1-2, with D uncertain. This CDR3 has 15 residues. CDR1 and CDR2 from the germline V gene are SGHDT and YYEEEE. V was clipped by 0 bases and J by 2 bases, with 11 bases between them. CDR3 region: CASSLGAPLNYGYTF. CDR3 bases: TGTGCCAGCAGCTTGGGGGCCCCGCTAAACTATGGCTACACCTTC.

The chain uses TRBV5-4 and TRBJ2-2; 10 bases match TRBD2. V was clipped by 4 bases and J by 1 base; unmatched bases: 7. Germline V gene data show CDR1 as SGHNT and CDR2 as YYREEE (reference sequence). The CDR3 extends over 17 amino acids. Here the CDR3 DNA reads TGTGCCAGCAGCATGCAACTAGCGGGGATGAACACCGGGGAGCTGTTTTTT. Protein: CASSMQLAGMNTGELFF.

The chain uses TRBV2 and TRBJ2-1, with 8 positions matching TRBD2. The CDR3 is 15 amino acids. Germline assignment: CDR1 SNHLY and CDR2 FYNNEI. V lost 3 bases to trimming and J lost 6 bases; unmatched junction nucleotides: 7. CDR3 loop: CASSEEGLVSNEQFF. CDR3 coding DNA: TGTGCCAGCAGTGAGGAGGGACTAGTCAGCAATGAGCAGTTCTTC.

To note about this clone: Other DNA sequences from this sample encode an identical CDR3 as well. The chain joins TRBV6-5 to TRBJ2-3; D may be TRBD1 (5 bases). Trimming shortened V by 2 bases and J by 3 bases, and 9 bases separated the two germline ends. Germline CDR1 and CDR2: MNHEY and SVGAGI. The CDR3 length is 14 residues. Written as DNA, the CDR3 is TGTGCCAGCAGTTACGGGCAGGGAACAGATACGCAGTATTTT. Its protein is CASSYGQGTDTQYF.

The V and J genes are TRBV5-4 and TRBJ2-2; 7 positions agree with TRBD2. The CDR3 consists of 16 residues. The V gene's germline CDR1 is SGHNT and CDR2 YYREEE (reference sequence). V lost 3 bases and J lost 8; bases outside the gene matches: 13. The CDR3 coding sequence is TGTGCCAGCAGCTCCGGACTAGGCTCACAGGCTGGGGAGCTGTTTTTT. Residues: CASSSGLGSQAGELFF.